Included here is one T cell receptor beta chain sequence, with context. Its antigen is unidentified. This sample was included in a study of cytomegalovirus exposure and HLA in healthy donors. In the study overall: In an earlier analysis, 95 million to 130 million unique TCR beta sequences were found from 150 million to 200 million T cells. Overall study results and limits: Some V segments, including TRBV6-2 and TRBV6-3, were excluded as indistinguishable. Follow-up analysis later connected one missense variant in DCLRE1C with trimming of TCR beta V- and J-genes. In a later analysis, 16,951 TCR beta sequences were associated with HLA alleles at 0.05 false discovery rate.

CDR3 length equals 15 residues. Germline V lookup: CDR1 SGHAT, CDR2 FQDESV (reference sequence). Between the trimmed V and J ends, which lost 4 bases and 6 bases, there was a span of 19 bases. The PCR used 60 Vbeta and 13 Jbeta primers. Some clones are missing from TCRdb's copy, which holds only in-frame ones; the method was immunoSEQ multiplex PCR. Among 150,000 to 180,000 clones listed, roughly 77% were seen once. V usage is TRBV11-1 and J usage is TRBJ2-7, with a possible D match to TRBD1 (5 bases). This TCR derives from a man aged 30-40 years in good health and CMV-seropositive. The sequencing sample was made of PBMCs. CDR3 protein: CASSSFGQGFGEQYF. The DNA of the CDR3 is TGTGCCAGCAGCTCCTTTGGGCAGGGTTTCGGCGAGCAGTACTTC.